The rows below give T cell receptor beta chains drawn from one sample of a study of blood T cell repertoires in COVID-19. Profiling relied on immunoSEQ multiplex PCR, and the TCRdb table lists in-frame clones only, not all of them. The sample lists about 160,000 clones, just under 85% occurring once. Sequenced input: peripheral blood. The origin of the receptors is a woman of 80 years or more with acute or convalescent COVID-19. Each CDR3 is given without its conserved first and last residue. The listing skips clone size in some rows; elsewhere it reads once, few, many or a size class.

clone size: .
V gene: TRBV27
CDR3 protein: ASSSILGVHYGYT

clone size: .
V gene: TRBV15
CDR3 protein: ATSFLGGPNTEAF

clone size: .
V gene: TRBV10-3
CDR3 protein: AISESRLAGGRNEQF

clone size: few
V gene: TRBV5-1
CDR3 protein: ASSLEGQGATGNTIY

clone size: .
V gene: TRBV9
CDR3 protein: ASSVGVGFELEQF

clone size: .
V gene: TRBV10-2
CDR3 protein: ASSEDRGWTDTQY

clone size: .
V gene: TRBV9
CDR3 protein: ASSVGIAGAGGEQF

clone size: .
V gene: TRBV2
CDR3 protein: ASSPDRAAF

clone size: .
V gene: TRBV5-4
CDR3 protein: ASSAGTAYGYT

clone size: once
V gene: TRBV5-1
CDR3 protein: ASSYTLGAPGANVLT

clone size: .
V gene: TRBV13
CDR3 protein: ASSFFSGVSTDTQY

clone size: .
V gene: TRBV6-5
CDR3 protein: ASSYSIGQGQETQY

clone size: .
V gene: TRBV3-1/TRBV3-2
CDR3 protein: ASSQDLDQPQH

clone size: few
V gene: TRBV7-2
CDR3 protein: ASSLLGVGYT

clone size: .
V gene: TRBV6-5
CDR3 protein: ASSSGHFYGYT

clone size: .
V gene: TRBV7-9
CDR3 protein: ASSLGSGVYEKLF

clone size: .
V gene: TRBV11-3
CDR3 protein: ASSGGGTSSYNEQF

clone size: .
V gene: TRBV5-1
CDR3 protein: ASSNSGGVTEAF

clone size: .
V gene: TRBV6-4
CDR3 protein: ASRGTGGLTEAF

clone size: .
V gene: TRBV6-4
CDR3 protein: ASRGTLLSEGYT

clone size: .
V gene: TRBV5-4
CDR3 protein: ASSLAGNGYT

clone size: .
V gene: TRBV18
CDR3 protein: ASSPVEGAYGYT

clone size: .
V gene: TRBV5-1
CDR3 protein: ASSPTAGAVETQY

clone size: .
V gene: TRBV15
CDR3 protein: ATSRDQGYEQY

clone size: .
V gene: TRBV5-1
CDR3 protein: ASSFEGFNGYT

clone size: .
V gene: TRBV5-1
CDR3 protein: ASSWGGPRDSYEQY

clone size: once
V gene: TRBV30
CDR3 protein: AWRTGIRNEQF

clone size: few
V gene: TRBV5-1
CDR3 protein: ASSLATEDQETQY

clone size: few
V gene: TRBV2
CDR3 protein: ASSETIGGYT

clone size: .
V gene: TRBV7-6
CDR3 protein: ASSPQLAGGSNTGELF

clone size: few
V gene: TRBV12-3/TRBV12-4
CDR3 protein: ASSLEGYGYT

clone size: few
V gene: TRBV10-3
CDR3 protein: AIKEASTDTQY

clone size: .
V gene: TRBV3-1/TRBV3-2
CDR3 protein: ASSKRASGTIHNEQF

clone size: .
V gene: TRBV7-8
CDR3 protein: ASSLAGTSGRAWANVLT

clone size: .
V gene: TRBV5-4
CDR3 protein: ASSLGGLEGFSYEQY

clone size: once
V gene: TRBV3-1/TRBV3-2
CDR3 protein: ASSHGGAMNTEAF

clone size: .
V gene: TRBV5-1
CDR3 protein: ASSSRPGSWNEQF

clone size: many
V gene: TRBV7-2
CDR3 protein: ASSLQSNTEAF

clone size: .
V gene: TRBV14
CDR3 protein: ASSQDLNGYT

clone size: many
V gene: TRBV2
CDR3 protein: ASSEAVSFRFFQPQH

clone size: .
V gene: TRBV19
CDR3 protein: ASSTRGNDGYT

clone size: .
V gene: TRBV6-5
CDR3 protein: ASSTGTSEAQH

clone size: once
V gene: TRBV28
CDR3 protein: ASSWGLAGGPDEQY

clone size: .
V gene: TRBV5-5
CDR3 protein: ASSWTRTGVLGTEAF

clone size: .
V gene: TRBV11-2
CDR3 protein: ASSPIRAGANVLT

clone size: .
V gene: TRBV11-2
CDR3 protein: ASSNTGRYEQY

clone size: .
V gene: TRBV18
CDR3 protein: ASSLNRGTEAF

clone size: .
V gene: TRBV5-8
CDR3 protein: ASSLARGLAF

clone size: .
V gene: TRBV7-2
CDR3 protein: ASSHRDRTYEQY

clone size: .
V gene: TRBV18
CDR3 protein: ASSPRQAENTEAF

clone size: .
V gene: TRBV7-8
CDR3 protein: ASSQFWTSGSSYEQY

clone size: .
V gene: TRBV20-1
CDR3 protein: SAIRGEAF

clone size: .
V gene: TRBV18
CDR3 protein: ASSPGTPGAEAF

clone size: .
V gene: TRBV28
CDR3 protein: ASSLQGPYDEQY

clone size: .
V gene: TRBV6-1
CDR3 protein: ASSWTGAYGYT

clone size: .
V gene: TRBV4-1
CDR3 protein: ASSQYTGRKYETQY

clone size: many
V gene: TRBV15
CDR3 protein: ATRKGGPSYEQY

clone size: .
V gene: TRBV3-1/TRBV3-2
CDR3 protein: ASSQAPGNQPQH

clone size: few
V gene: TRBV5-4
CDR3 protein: ASKPGQGDGYT